Listed here are 11 T cell receptor beta chains from one sample, sequenced in a study of blood T cell repertoires in COVID-19. Produced via immunoSEQ multiplex PCR; TCRdb's table is partial and in-frame only. The sample has about 240,000 clones, 70% to 90% seen once. Sequenced input: peripheral blood. The source of these receptors is a woman in her seventies with active or convalescent COVID-19.

The chain links TRBV6-5 to TRBJ1-3; D gene ambiguous. The CDR3 has 12 residues. The V and J ends lost 6 bases and 4 bases respectively, with 7 bases between them. In germline, CDR1 is MNHEY, CDR2 SVGAGI. The CDR3 sequence is CASSLQGNTIYF. For the CDR3, the DNA is TGTGCCAGCAGCTTACAGGGAAACACCATATATTTT.

The CDR3 region has the DNA TGCGCCAGCAGCGCGGACAGGGGTCCCCCCACCGGGGAGCTGTTTTTT. Translation: CASSADRGPPTGELFF. The V and J genes are TRBV5-1 and TRBJ2-2; 9 bases are shared with TRBD1. The CDR3 extends over 16 amino acids. The germline V gene has CDR1 SGHRS and CDR2 YFSETQ. Germline trimming cut 4 bases from V and 4 bases from J; bases unmatched to any gene: 8.

The V gene is TRBV5-4, the J gene TRBJ2-2; maybe TRBD1 (5 bases). Germline lookup yields CDR1 SGHNT and CDR2 YYREEE (reference sequence). Trimming took 4 bases from V and 4 from J, leaving 8 bases between them. The CDR3 runs to 13 residues. In DNA form, the CDR3 reads TGTGCCAGCAGCCCCAGGGTCACCGGGGAGCTGTTTTTT. Translating it yields CASSPRVTGELFF.

The J gene is TRBJ2-5, the V gene TRBV6-2 or TRBV6-3, with TRBD2 identical over 13 bases. Trimming at V came to 4 bases and at J to 5 bases, leaving 13 bases not matched to a gene. Germline-derived CDR1 and CDR2 are MNHEY and SVGEGT. The CDR3 sequence is 18 residues long. The CDR3 bases are TGTGCCAGCAGTTCCCTACCCCAGACTAGCGGGGGGACCGAGACCCAGTACTTC. Translating gives CASSSLPQTSGGTETQYF.

The chain has TRBV24-1 and TRBJ2-1; the match to TRBD2 covers 9 bases. Trimming took 3 bases from V and 10 from J; bases not matched to a gene: 12. This CDR3 contains 16 residues. Looked up from germline, CDR1 is KGHDR and CDR2 is SFDVKD. DNA of the CDR3: TGTGCCACCAGTGATAGCGGGGGGTTTTCAATCCGCGAGCAGTTCTTC. Translating it yields CATSDSGGFSIREQFF.

J is TRBJ1-2 and V is TRBV5-1; unclear D gene. V was trimmed by 8 bases and J by 3 bases, leaving 14 bases between them. Germline CDR1 is SGHRS and CDR2 is YFSETQ. The CDR3 length is 13 residues. CDR3 in amino acids: CARLRGAYYGYTF. The CDR3 DNA reads TGCGCCAGACTCCGGGGAGCTTACTATGGCTACACCTTC.

The chain links TRBV5-1 to TRBJ1-6, with 8 bases fitting TRBD1. After removal of 4 bases from V and 9 bases from J, the junction contained 6 bases not matched to a gene. The CDR3 contains 14 residues. The germline CDR1 and CDR2 sequences are SGHRS and YFSETQ. The CDR3 here is CASSLRQGSSPLHF. CDR3 nucleotides: TGCGCCAGCAGCCTTCGACAGGGGAGTTCACCCCTCCACTTT.

This sequence joins TRBV28 and TRBJ1-4; D is perhaps TRBD1 (5 bases). The CDR3 extends over 15 amino acids. The germline gives CDR1 MDHEN, CDR2 SYDVKM. V was trimmed by 5 bases and J by 7 bases, leaving 17 bases between them. Here the CDR3 reads CASSPPGGGGEKLFF. The CDR3 nucleotides read TGTGCCAGCAGTCCCCCCGGGGGAGGCGGTGAAAAACTGTTTTTT.

V gene TRBV7-9 combines with J gene TRBJ1-2, with unresolved D. The CDR3 sequence is 11 residues long. V shed 4 bases and J shed 7 bases, with 7 bases lying between them. CDR1 is SEHNR, CDR2 FQNEAQ, per germline (reference sequence). The CDR3 reads CASSSLVGYTF. The CDR3 DNA reads TGTGCCAGCAGCTCCCTCGTTGGCTACACCTTC.

The chain is built from TRBV19 and TRBJ1-5, with 9 bases fitting TRBD1. Germline V gives CDR1 LNHDA, CDR2 SQIVND (reference sequence). The CDR3 is made up of 16 amino acids. V gave up 5 bases and J gave up 2 bases; unmatched junction bases: 7. CDR3 sequence (DNA): TGTGCCAGTAGTGGCTCGAGACAGGGGGGCAATCAGCCCCAGCATTTT. Translating gives CASSGSRQGGNQPQHF.

The chain links TRBV9 to TRBJ2-7; D gene ambiguous. This CDR3 contains 10 residues. V lost 5 bases and J 4 bases, leaving 4 bases between the germline ends. The germline CDR1 and CDR2 sequences are SGDLS and YYNGEE. The CDR3 region is CASSTYEQYF. CDR3 nucleotides: TGTGCCAGCAGTACTTACGAGCAGTACTTC.